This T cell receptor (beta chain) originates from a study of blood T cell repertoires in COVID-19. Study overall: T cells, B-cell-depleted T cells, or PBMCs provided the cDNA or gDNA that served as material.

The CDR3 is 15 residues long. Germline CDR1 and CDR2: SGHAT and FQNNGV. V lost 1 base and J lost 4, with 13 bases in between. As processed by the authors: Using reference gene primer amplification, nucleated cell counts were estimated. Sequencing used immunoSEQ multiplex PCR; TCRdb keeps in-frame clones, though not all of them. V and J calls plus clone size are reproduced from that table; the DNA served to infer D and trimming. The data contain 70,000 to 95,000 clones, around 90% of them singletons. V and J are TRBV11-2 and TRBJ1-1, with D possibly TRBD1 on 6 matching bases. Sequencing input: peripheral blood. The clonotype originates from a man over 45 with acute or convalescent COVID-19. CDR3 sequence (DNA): TGTGCCAGCAGCTTAGGACAGGCAGGAAGCACTGAAGCTTTCTTT. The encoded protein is CASSLGQAGSTEAFF.